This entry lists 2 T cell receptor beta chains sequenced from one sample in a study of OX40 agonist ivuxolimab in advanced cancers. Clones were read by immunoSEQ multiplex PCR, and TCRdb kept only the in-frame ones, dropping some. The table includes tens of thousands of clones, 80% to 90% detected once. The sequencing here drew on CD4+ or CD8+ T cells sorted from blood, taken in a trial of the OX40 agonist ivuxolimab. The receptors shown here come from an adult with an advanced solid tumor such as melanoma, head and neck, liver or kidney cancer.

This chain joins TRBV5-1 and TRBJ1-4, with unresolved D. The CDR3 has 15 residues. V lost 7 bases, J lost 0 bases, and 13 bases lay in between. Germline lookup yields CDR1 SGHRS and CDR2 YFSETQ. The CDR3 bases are TGCGCCAGCTGCGACCTGGGGACAACTAATGAAAAACTGTTTTTT. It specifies CASCDLGTTNEKLFF.

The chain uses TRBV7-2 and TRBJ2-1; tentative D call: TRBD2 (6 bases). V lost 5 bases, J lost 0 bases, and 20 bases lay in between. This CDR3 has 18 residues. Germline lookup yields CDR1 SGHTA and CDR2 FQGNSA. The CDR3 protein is CASSRRLGRGGSYNEQFF. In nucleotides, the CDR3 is TGTGCCAGCAGCCGGAGGCTCGGCCGGGGAGGCTCCTACAATGAGCAGTTCTTC.